The rows below give T cell receptor beta chains drawn from one sample of a study of blood T cell repertoires in COVID-19. The data were produced by immunoSEQ multiplex PCR, yet TCRdb's version contains in-frame clones alone and is incomplete. The sample includes hundreds of thousands of clones, approximately 90% seen only once; the top ten take around 2%. Sequencing was carried out using PBMCs or T cells enriched from blood (not recorded which). These receptors originate from a woman aged 60-70 years in a cohort exposed to, infected with or recovered from COVID-19 (not recorded which). Both conserved end residues are part of each CDR3.

TRBV3-1/TRBV3-2	TRBJ2-7	CASSQVFLGTSGSYEQYF
TRBV6-2/TRBV6-3	TRBJ1-2	CASSYKQDRDYGYTF
TRBV11-2	TRBJ2-5	CASSTGLAGGRETQYF
TRBV24-1	TRBJ1-5	CATSEFRQGNNQPQHF
TRBV7-9	TRBJ1-1	CASSLSRGGQYLNTEAFF
TRBV5-1	TRBJ1-4	CASSGTGYEKLFF
TRBV18	TRBJ2-7	CASSPPAGGTYEQYF
TRBV7-9	TRBJ1-6	CASSLVQGNSPLHF
TRBV28	TRBJ1-1	CASSTTRTEAFF
TRBV24-1	TRBJ2-3	CATSDGGQGTDTQYF
TRBV28	TRBJ1-1	CASSPYRQGPINTEAFF
TRBV3-1/TRBV3-2	TRBJ2-1	CASSQDGSGRGGGNEQFF
TRBV10-1	TRBJ2-7	CASSDGGAGGFEQYF
TRBV12-3/TRBV12-4	TRBJ1-1	CASLPGRNTEAFF
TRBV19	TRBJ2-1	CASSSGSSGDNEQFF
TRBV11-2	TRBJ1-1	CASSTDRGREAFF
TRBV27	TRBJ1-2	CASSFARTQFNYGYTF